This TCR beta chain was captured in a study of shared clonotypes between healthy human individuals (dated by TCRdb to about 2020). Study-level background: The cohort included a few men and a couple of women between 18 and 49 years of age. For each donor, three plates each were used for CD4 naive and CD4 memory, two plates were used for CD8 naive, and one plate was used for CD8 memory. To estimate repertoire size and how much clonotype sharing occurs between individuals, the study deeply sequenced the blood TCR repertoires of five healthy adults. To increase sequencing depth and limit assay-specific biases, TCR repertoire library preparation and sequencing were carried out by different laboratories using diverse techniques. Leukapheresis yielded between about 0.85 and 10 billion PBMCs per donor.

With regard to this clone: Its antigen remains unidentified. The record has no base qualities; no much larger clone is one base away.

Using the deep immunoSEQ assay, TCR CDR3 regions were amplified from genomic DNA by multiplex PCR. For each cell subset, the extracted genomic DNA was distributed evenly across all wells of several immunoSEQ 96-well plates, and each plate served as one replicate. For sorted subsets, around 200 ng genomic DNA, equal to 30,000 to 35,000 T cell genomes, was loaded into each replicate PCR. The purified libraries were quantified using a Qubit 3.0 fluorometer, sized with a Bioanalyzer 2100, and then quantified again using the KAPA Library Quantification kit. Each immunoSEQ 96-well plate was sequenced on its own single-read 150-cycle Illumina NextSeq 550 flow cell. Per the original workflow: The immunoSEQ output contained only junctional sequences without quality scores, so filtering could not match that applied to full-length reads. Sequences were annotated with PyIR, a Python wrapper for IgBLAST v1.9, and V/J genes and CDR3 were assigned using IMGT germline references. Reads were removed for weak V/J assignments (E-value above 1e-6), missing CDR3, stop codons, out-of-frame junctions, or ambiguous translated residues. V3J clonotypes were defined as sequences sharing the same inferred V gene, J gene, and CDR3 amino acid sequence. To compute the percentage overlap between repertoires, the number of shared unique clonotypes was divided by the size of the smaller repertoire. Richness of each repertoire was evaluated using RTK rarefaction, the Chao1 estimator, and Recon v2.1 estimates of unobserved clonotypes. OLGA was used to compute generation probabilities for all TCRbeta clonotypes that the gDNA method yielded from four donors. What TCRdb holds here is the immuneACCESS table cut down to in-frame rearrangements. Part of the clones is not present; checked against another copy, under half of the missing clones reflect an unresolved V gene, and the others are unexplained. V, J and clone size derive from that table, while D and trimming were established from the DNA sequence. The sample profile shows 600,000 or so clones; 98% of them were found once. 0.3% of the sample lies in the top ten.

Summary of the overall study and its limitations: Sampling was restricted to blood, and TCR repertoires in tissues likely differ from the TCR repertoires found in blood. Rarefaction of sorted-subset datasets indicated incomplete sequencing despite the large sequencing depth. When a handful of donors were compared, the shared fraction of clonotypes was about 5.5% for naive CD4, around 3.6% for naive CD8, about 2.5% for memory CD4, and 0.4% for memory CD8. Pairwise subsampling led to the expectation that sequencing depth would affect the degree of clonotype sharing among donors. The small number of donors limited the genetic and exposure-history diversity represented. Clonotypes shared by all four sorted-subset donors showed higher generation probabilities than non-shared clonotypes. Estimated clonotype richness was generally larger for naive than for memory subsets.

CDR1 is given as KGHSH and CDR2 as LQKENI, both from the germline V gene. V has 6 bases trimmed and J has 8 bases trimmed; junction bases matching no gene number 16. The CDR3 covers 16 residues, taking in both the cysteine and the phenylalanine. Here the CDR3 DNA is all that survives: 48 bases in frame from base 1. CD8 naive samples consisted of CD45RO-negative cells that were positively selected for CCR7, yielding a CD45RA+CCR7+ population without TemRA cells. The donors were healthy, HIV-negative adults with no recently reported acute infections or vaccinations. All donors were Caucasian adults living in Nashville, Tennessee, USA. After blood collection by leukapheresis, PBMCs were isolated using Ficoll-Histopaque density gradient centrifugation and then cryopreserved in the vapor phase of liquid nitrogen. Purity and quantity of every magnetically sorted T cell population were checked by analytical flow cytometry. From each sorted fraction, genomic DNA was isolated and quantified by UV absorbance on a Nanodrop 2000c.

The sequence joins TRBV18 to TRBJ2-1; 7 junctional bases match TRBD2. Sequencing was performed on naive CD8+ T cells sorted from blood. This sample's cell subset or site label indicates: CD45RA+CCR7+. The clonotype originates from a man aged 30 to 45 in good health. The CDR3 region: CASSPFDSGPGDEQFF. The base sequence is TGTGCCAGCTCCCCTTTTGATAGCGGGCCGGGGGATGAGCAGTTCTTC.